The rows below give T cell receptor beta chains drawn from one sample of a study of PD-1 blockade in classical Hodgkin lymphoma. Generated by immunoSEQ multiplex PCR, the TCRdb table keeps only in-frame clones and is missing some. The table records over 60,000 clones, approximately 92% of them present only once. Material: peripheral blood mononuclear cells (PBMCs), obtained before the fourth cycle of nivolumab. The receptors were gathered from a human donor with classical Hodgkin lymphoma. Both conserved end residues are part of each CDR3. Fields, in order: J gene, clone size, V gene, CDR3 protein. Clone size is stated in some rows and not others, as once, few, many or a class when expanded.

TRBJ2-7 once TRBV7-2 CASSLSVWREGPYEQYF
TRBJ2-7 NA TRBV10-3 CAIKSGEPYEQYF
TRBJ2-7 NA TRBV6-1 CASSEIGQSQYEQYF
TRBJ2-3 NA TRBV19 CASTDRGGTDTQYF
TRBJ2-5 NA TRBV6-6 CASSPRGGETQYF
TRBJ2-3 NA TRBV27 CASSDRASTDTQYF
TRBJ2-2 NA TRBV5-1 CASSGGQNTGELFF
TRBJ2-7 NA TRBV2 CASVQGDWYF
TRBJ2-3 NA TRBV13 CASSRTLTSTDTQYF
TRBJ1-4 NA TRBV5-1 CASSPGQGVEKLFF
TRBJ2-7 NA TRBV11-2 CASSLPWGDSNF
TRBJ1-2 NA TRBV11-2 CASTGQGHYGYTF
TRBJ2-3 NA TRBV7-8 CASSRRGGPDTQYF
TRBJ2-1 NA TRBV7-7 CASSPPGGDWDEQFF
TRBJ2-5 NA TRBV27 CASSPIAGGQETQYF
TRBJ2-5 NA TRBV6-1 CASRKTGEETQYF
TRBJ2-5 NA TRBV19 CASSPGPQSWETQYF
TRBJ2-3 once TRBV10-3 CAIRGVSTDTQYF
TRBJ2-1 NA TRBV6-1 CASSRVAPNEQFF
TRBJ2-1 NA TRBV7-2 CASSSRDRGPRNEQFF
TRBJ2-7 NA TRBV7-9 CASSPGPILSYEQYF
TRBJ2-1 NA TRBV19 CASSMGLVRVEQFF
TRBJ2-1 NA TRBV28 CASSLDLTAVYNEQFF
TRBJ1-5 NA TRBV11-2 CASSLHSGSNQPQHF
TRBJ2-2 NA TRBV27 CASNTQGLANTGELFF
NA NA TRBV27 CASTQGQGASGQYEQYF
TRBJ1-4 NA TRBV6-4 CASSDSRLQGEANEKLFF
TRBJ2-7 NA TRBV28 CASSFSISYEQYF
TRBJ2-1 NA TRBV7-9 CASSLGVIANEQFF
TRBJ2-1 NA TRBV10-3 CAIRQGASHNEQFF
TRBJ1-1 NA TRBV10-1 CASSRTGGTEAFF
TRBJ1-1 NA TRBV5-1 CASSVSGVNTEAFF
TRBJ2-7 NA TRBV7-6 CASSLEPHGTGSYEQYF
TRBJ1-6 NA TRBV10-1 CASSVSGSPLHF
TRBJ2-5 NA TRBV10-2 CARQGRGHANQETQYF
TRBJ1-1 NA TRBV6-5 CASSYEGREAFF
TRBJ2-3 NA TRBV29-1 CSGAGSTDTQYF
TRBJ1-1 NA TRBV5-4 CASRGDTPNTEAFF
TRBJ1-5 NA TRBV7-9 CASTRTGTYSNQPQHF
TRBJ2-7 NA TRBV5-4 CASSDRGSHSYEQYF
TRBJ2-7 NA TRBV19 CASSKGAGLAPYEQYF
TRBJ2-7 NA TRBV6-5 CASSPDRLGEQYF
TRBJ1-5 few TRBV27 CASSNREDQPQHF